This TCR beta chain stems from a study of blood T cell repertoires in COVID-19. Looking at the study overall: Acute and convalescent COVID-19 samples came from the United States, Italy and Spain.

Original processing methods: Cell counts per sample came from amplifying reference gene primers. Measured with immunoSEQ multiplex PCR; TCRdb has only the in-frame clones, and not every one. V and J calls and clone size are given by that table; D and trimming were obtained from the DNA. The data contain about 320,000 clones, more than 90% of them singletons. Participant reports of clinical history set cohort assignment. Recovery among Cohort 3 donors was established by two negative PCRs, clearance, or symptom resolution. V was cut by 1 base and J by 4 bases, with 7 bases left in between. This CDR3 is 14 amino acids long. Looked up from germline, CDR1 is MNHEY and CDR2 is SMNVEV (reference sequence).

The chain uses TRBV27 and TRBJ2-2, with D unclear. The sample consisted of PBMCs or T cells enriched from blood (not recorded which). This receptor was obtained from a man aged 60-69 years who had recovered from COVID-19. The CDR3 nucleotides are TGTGCCAGCAGTTTATATCTTCTCACCGGGGAGCTGTTTTTT. Translating gives CASSLYLLTGELFF.